The present entry profiles one T cell receptor (beta chain) with its context. The antigen remains unidentified. The data are from a study of shared clonotypes between healthy human individuals. The J segment lost 5 bases and the V segment lost 0 bases, leaving 4 bases of the junction unmatched. This CDR3 contains 14 residues. Germline-derived CDR1 and CDR2 are SGHRS and YFSETQ. Only Caucasian adults living in Nashville, Tennessee made up the donor group. For unsorted samples, genomic DNA was extracted from 75 million to 90 million PBMCs. As originally analysed: Quality scores were absent from the junction-only immunoSEQ sequences, so filtering differed. The table came from immunoSEQ multiplex PCR; TCRdb's copy has only in-frame clones and leaves some out. V, J and clone size are those of that table, while D and trimming were read from the DNA. This table has more than 400,000 clones, over 70% appearing once.

Overall study findings and caveats: Donor clonotype sharing was expected to depend on sequencing depth.

The receptor comes from a woman aged 40-49 years in good health. Some clones in this sample may be carry-over from other donors' samples. The sequenced sample was PBMCs. The V gene is TRBV5-1, the J gene TRBJ2-7; TRBD2 matches at 8 bases. CDR3: CASSLAGSGDEQYF. CDR3 sequence (DNA): TGCGCCAGCAGCTTGGCCGGTAGCGGGGACGAGCAGTACTTC. The variable domain in full, completed from reference TRBV5-1 and TRBJ2-7, reads KAGVTQTPRYLIKTRGQQVTLSCSPISGHRSVSWYQQTPGQGLQFLFEYFSETQRNKGNFPGRFSGRQFSNSRSEMNVSTLELGDSALYLCASSLAGSGDEQYFGPGTRLTVT.